The 31 T cell receptor beta chains given below trace back to one sample, sequenced in a study of PD-1 blockade in classical Hodgkin lymphoma (dated by TCRdb to about 2020). Per the publication, the time point label means: cycle 2 day 1 (C2D1) of nivolumab. Every trial patient had relapsed following autologous stem cell transplantation, and prior brentuximab vedotin exposure was what differed among cohorts A, B and C. Receptor libraries were prepared by the immunoSEQ multiplex PCR assay. TCRdb's version of the immuneACCESS table is confined to in-frame rearrangements and falls short of the full clone set. An unresolved V gene accounts for under half of the shortfall where checked; the remainder is of unknown origin. The sample profile shows 75,000 to 100,000 clones; roughly 80% of them were found once. The ten largest clones take up 15% to 20% of the sample. Sequencing used peripheral blood mononuclear cells (PBMCs), obtained before the second cycle of nivolumab. Source of these receptors: a human donor with classical Hodgkin lymphoma.

V and J are TRBV7-2 and TRBJ1-2, with D unclear. Trimming left V 6 bases short and J 0 bases short, with 14 bases between. The CDR3 consists of 15 residues. Germline V gene sequence: CDR1 SGHTA, CDR2 FQGNSA. The CDR3 is CASRSYPVSNYGYTF. The DNA of the CDR3 is TGTGCCAGCAGGTCCTATCCGGTGTCTAACTATGGCTACACCTTC.

This sequence joins TRBV11-2 and TRBJ1-3, with TRBD1 identical over 7 bases. The CDR3 is 17 residues long. Germline-derived CDR1 and CDR2 are SGHAT and FQNNGV. The V and J ends lost 0 bases and 3 bases, in that order; junction bases with no gene match: 8. This chain's CDR3 is CASSLDGDRVYGNTIYF. In DNA, the CDR3 is TGTGCCAGCAGCTTAGATGGAGACAGGGTTTATGGAAACACCATATATTTT.

This clone was observed a few times. The chain combines TRBV7-9 with TRBJ2-7, with D perhaps matching TRBD1 (5 bases). Germline V gives CDR1 SEHNR, CDR2 FQNEAQ (reference sequence). The CDR3 length is 13 residues. Deletions cut 4 bases from V and 2 bases from J, with 9 bases between. The CDR3 reads CASSSPDTYEQYF. The CDR3 DNA is TGTGCCAGCAGCTCCCCGGACACCTACGAGCAGTACTTC.

This chain connects TRBV4-1 to TRBJ2-5, with a tentative D call TRBD1 (5 bases). There are 16 residues in the CDR3. Germline V gene data show CDR1 as MGHRA and CDR2 as YSYEKL. V dropped 0 bases and J dropped 5 bases, with 16 bases sitting between them. As DNA, the CDR3 is TGCGCCAGCAGCCAAGAGTTTCAGGGCCGCCGGGAGACCCAGTACTTC. Translated: CASSQEFQGRRETQYF.

This clone is a singleton in its sample. This chain links TRBV7-2 with TRBJ1-1, with TRBD1 matching over 7 bases. There are 15 residues in the CDR3. Trimming took 4 bases from V and 4 from J; bases not matched to a gene: 9. Germline values: CDR1 SGHTA, CDR2 FQGNSA. The CDR3 protein is CASSSYQAGGTEAFF. The CDR3 DNA reads as TGTGCCAGCAGCTCTTATCAGGCAGGGGGCACTGAAGCTTTCTTT. Filled out from reference TRBV7-2 and TRBJ1-1, the complete variable domain reads GAGVSQSPSNKVTEKGKDVELRCDPISGHTALYWYRQSLGQGLEFLIYFQGNSAPDKSGLPSDRFSAERTGGSVSTLTIQRTQQEDSAVYLCASSSYQAGGTEAFFGQGTRLTVV.

J is TRBJ2-1 and V is TRBV29-1; D call uncertain. The length of the CDR3 is 15 residues. The V gene lost 0 bases and the J gene lost 0 bases, with 9 bases spanning the gap. The germline V gene has CDR1 SQVTM and CDR2 ANQGSEA. DNA of the CDR3: TGCAGCGTTGAAGATGTCTCGAGCTCCTACAATGAGCAGTTCTTC. Its translation is CSVEDVSSSYNEQFF.

The rearrangement links TRBV7-2 to TRBJ1-4; D is unresolved. This CDR3 comprises 16 residues. V lost 5 bases and J 0 bases, leaving 13 bases between the germline ends. Germline CDR1 reads SGHTA; CDR2 reads FQGNSA. CDR3 DNA sequence: TGTGCCAGCAGCAAACAACACAGATCAACTAATGAAAAACTGTTTTTT. This codes for CASSKQHRSTNEKLFF.

The V and J genes are TRBV7-2 and TRBJ2-5, with unresolved D. The CDR3 contains 14 residues. V was pared by 1 base and J by 2 bases, with 8 bases between. Germline CDR1 reads SGHTA; CDR2 reads FQGNSA. Written as DNA, the CDR3 is TGTGCCAGCAGCTTAGGACCGGCACAAGAGACCCAGTACTTC. It is translated as CASSLGPAQETQYF.

This clone was seen just once. V usage is TRBV10-3 and J usage is TRBJ2-7; D gene unclear. This CDR3 has 11 amino acids. Trimming left V 3 bases short and J 6 bases short, with 6 bases between. In germline, CDR1 is ENHRY, CDR2 SYGVKD. In DNA form, the CDR3 reads TGTGCCATCAGTGACCTAGTCGAGCAGTACTTC. Translating it yields CAISDLVEQYF.

V gene TRBV4-1 combines with J gene TRBJ1-2; the match to TRBD1 covers 9 bases. This CDR3 is 18 amino acids long. Germline CDR1 and CDR2: MGHRA and YSYEKL. Trimming removed 0 bases from V and 8 bases from J; junction bases left unmatched: 16. CDR3 region: CASSQDLWTGDNRRGYTF. As DNA, the CDR3 is TGCGCCAGCAGCCAAGATTTGTGGACAGGGGACAACCGCAGGGGCTACACCTTC.

This clone was seen many times. The rearrangement joins TRBV30 to TRBJ1-1; 7 bases align to TRBD1. The junction had 6 bases not matched to a gene; V was cut back by 4 bases and J by 4 bases. The germline CDR1 and CDR2 sequences are GTSNPN and SVGIG (reference sequence). The CDR3 is 13 amino acids. CDR3 loop: CAWNRDRLTEAFF. The CDR3 nucleotides read TGTGCCTGGAACCGGGACAGACTCACTGAAGCTTTCTTT. Combining the CDR3 with reference TRBV30 and TRBJ1-1 gives the whole variable domain SQTIHQWPATLVQPVGSPLSLECTVEGTSNPNLYWYRQAAGRGLQLLFYSVGIGQISSEVPQNLSASRPQDRQFILSSKKLLLSDSGFYLCAWNRDRLTEAFFGQGTRLTVV.

The chain couples TRBV5-1 to TRBJ2-7, with D tentatively TRBD1 or TRBD2 (6 bases each). Germline V CDR1 and CDR2: SGHRS, YFSETQ. The V end lost 3 bases, the J end lost 3 bases, and 19 bases lay between the germline ends. This CDR3 spans 16 amino acids. CDR3 nucleotide sequence: TGCGCCAGCAGCTCCGGCCGGGGGCTGCCAGACTACGAGCAGTACTTC. This gives the protein CASSSGRGLPDYEQYF. Full variable domain (missing parts from reference TRBV5-1 and TRBJ2-7): KAGVTQTPRYLIKTRGQQVTLSCSPISGHRSVSWYQQTPGQGLQFLFEYFSETQRNKGNFPGRFSGRQFSNSRSEMNVSTLELGDSALYLCASSSGRGLPDYEQYFGPGTRLTVT.

This clone was seen just once. The gene calls are TRBV5-4 and TRBJ2-3; TRBD2 agrees at 7 bases. The CDR3 contains 14 residues. CDR1 is SGHNT, CDR2 YYREEE, per germline (reference sequence). The V segment lost 3 bases and the J segment 2 bases; nucleotides outside the gene matches: 3. This CDR3 reads CASSSGGLTDTQYF. The CDR3 DNA reads as TGTGCCAGCAGCTCGGGGGGACTCACAGATACGCAGTATTTT.

On this clone itself: This same CDR3 is encoded by further DNA sequences in the sample. The V call is TRBV11-3, the J call TRBJ1-1; D unclear. CDR1 and CDR2 (germline): SGHNT, YENEEA. This CDR3 has 14 amino acids. Trimming removed 3 bases at V and 1 base at J, with 9 bases between. The DNA for the CDR3 is TGTGCCAGCAGCTTCTCCGGAGGGAACACTGAAGCTTTCTTT. Encoded protein: CASSFSGGNTEAFF.

The chain employs TRBV11-2 and TRBJ2-4; tentative D call: TRBD1 (5 bases). The CDR3 is 13 residues long. Germline CDR1 SGHAT, CDR2 FQNNGV. The ends were cut back, 3 bases at V and 6 bases at J, with 9 bases in the middle. This CDR3 is CASSLGRANIQYF. The CDR3 bases are TGTGCCAGCAGCTTGGGCAGGGCAAACATTCAGTACTTC. Together with reference TRBV11-2 and TRBJ2-4, the CDR3 gives the full variable domain: EAGVAQSPRYKIIEKRQSVAFWCNPISGHATLYWYQQILGQGPKLLIQFQNNGVVDDSQLPKDRFSAERLKGVDSTLKIQPAKLEDSAVYLCASSLGRANIQYFGAGTRLSVL.

The J gene is TRBJ2-7, the V gene TRBV5-1; D perhaps matches TRBD1 (7 bases). This CDR3 has 14 amino acids. Between the trimmed V and J ends, which lost 0 bases and 5 bases, there was a span of 12 bases. Germline V gene data show CDR1 as SGHRS and CDR2 as YFSETQ. This chain's CDR3 is CASSLGRGDDEQYF. Written as DNA, the CDR3 is TGCGCCAGCAGCTTGGGCAGGGGGGACGACGAGCAGTACTTC.

For this clone: Germline and junction disagree at one end, which may indicate a read error. The chain couples TRBV5-1 to TRBJ2-3; TRBD1 matches at 10 bases. Germline CDR1 and CDR2: SGHRS and YFSETQ. CDR3 length equals 16 residues. CDR3 sequence (DNA): TGCGCCAGCAGCTCCAAATCCGGGACAGGGGTGAGGGGGCTTTTTTTT. It yields the protein CASSSKSGTGVRGLFF. The full variable domain, rest sourced from reference TRBV5-1 and TRBJ2-3, is KAGVTQTPRYLIKTRGQQVTLSCSPISGHRSVSWYQQTPGQGLQFLFEYFSETQRNKGNFPGRFSGRQFSNSRSEMNVSTLELGDSALYLCASSSKSGTGVRGLFFGPGTRLTVL.

This clone occurred once. The rearrangement joins TRBV19 to TRBJ2-1; TRBD1 matches at 9 bases. The germline V gene has CDR1 LNHDA and CDR2 SQIVND (reference sequence). The CDR3 loop spans 13 amino acids. The V gene end was trimmed by 5 bases and the J gene end by 10 bases; junction bases not matched to a gene: 6. The CDR3 bases are TGTGCCAGTAGTTTCTTGACAGGGGGGGAGCAGTTCTTC. Its translation: CASSFLTGGEQFF.

This clone was found a few times. The chain links TRBV4-2 to TRBJ2-5; a possible D gene is TRBD2 (6 bases). The CDR3 contains 14 residues. Per germline, CDR1 LGHNA and CDR2 YNFKEQ. Trimming stripped 4 bases from V and 7 bases from J, with 16 bases between. Written as DNA, the CDR3 is TGTGCCAGCAGCCGCCGGGACTCCCGCCGGACCCAGTACTTC. This translates into CASSRRDSRRTQYF.

The V gene is TRBV13, the J gene TRBJ2-7; unclear D gene. CDR3 length: 13 residues. Trimming left V 5 bases short and J 6 bases short, with 14 bases between. Germline CDR1 is PRHDT and CDR2 is FYEKMQ (reference sequence). CDR3 nucleotide sequence: TGTGCCAGCAGCCCCGGACCTTCTCTCGAGCAGTACTTC. It translates to CASSPGPSLEQYF.

The chain joins TRBV4-2 to TRBJ2-3; 13 bases agree with TRBD2. The trim removed 4 bases at V and 2 bases at J, leaving 3 bases unmatched. Germline CDR1 LGHNA, CDR2 YNFKEQ. The CDR3 totals 16 residues. The CDR3 DNA reads as TGTGCCAGCAGCCCAACTAGCGGGAGGGCCACAGATACGCAGTATTTT. Its protein is CASSPTSGRATDTQYF.

V gene TRBV19 combines with J gene TRBJ2-7; no definite D call. Trimming stripped 1 base from V and 1 base from J, with 8 bases between. This CDR3 comprises 14 residues. Looked up from germline, CDR1 is LNHDA and CDR2 is SQIVND (reference sequence). CDR3 region: CASSIGSASYEQYF. CDR3 nucleotide sequence: TGTGCCAGTAGTATAGGATCTGCGTCCTACGAGCAGTACTTC.

V gene TRBV6-6 combines with J gene TRBJ2-7; D possibly uses TRBD1 or TRBD2 (5 bases each). This CDR3 comprises 14 residues. Germline V gene lookup returns CDR1 MNHNY and CDR2 SVGAGI (reference sequence). The V and J ends lost 6 bases and 2 bases respectively, with 14 bases between them. CDR3 nucleotides: TGTGCCAGCAGGCCCCAGGGACGGACCTACGAGCAGTACTTC. It specifies CASRPQGRTYEQYF.

The chain uses TRBV4-1 and TRBJ2-3, with 10 bases matching TRBD2. CDR1 and CDR2 from the germline V gene are MGHRA and YSYEKL. The CDR3 length is 18 residues. Trimming removed 1 base from V and 4 bases from J; junction bases left unmatched: 11. CDR3 protein: CASSQGKGSGREADTQYF. The CDR3 DNA reads as TGCGCCAGCAGCCAAGGAAAGGGAAGCGGGAGGGAGGCAGATACGCAGTATTTT.

This clone was picked up a small number of times. The chain joins TRBV5-1 to TRBJ2-3; the D is unclear. Germline CDR1 and CDR2: SGHRS and YFSETQ. The CDR3 spans 12 residues. Deletions cut 5 bases from V and 2 bases from J, with 6 bases between. The CDR3 DNA follows: TGCGCCAGCAGTTTTGACACAGATACGCAGTATTTT. Translation: CASSFDTDTQYF.

V gene TRBV9 combines with J gene TRBJ2-2; 10 nucleotides match TRBD2. This CDR3 has 15 residues. The ends lost 0 bases at V and 7 bases at J; junction bases unmatched: 3. CDR1 and CDR2 from the germline V gene are SGDLS and YYNGEE. The CDR3 is CASSVERTSGGELFF. CDR3 sequence (DNA): TGTGCCAGCAGCGTAGAAAGGACTAGCGGCGGGGAGCTGTTTTTT.

In nucleotides, the CDR3 is TGTGCCAGCAAACGGGGTCCTTTCTACGAGCAGTACTTC. Translation gives CASKRGPFYEQYF. This chain joins TRBV6-6 and TRBJ2-7; TRBD2 might be the D (5 bases). With 7 bases removed from V and 3 bases from J, the gap between germline ends came to 13 bases. This CDR3 comprises 13 residues. CDR1 is MNHNY, CDR2 SVGAGI, per germline (reference sequence).

The CDR3 reads CASRRTGNEQFF. DNA for the CDR3: TGTGCCAGCAGGCGGACCGGCAATGAGCAGTTCTTC. The chain uses TRBV6-5 and TRBJ2-1; D uncertain. Germline CDR1 reads MNHEY; CDR2 reads SVGAGI. This CDR3 comprises 12 residues. The V end lost 6 bases, the J end lost 6 bases, and 9 bases lay between the germline ends.

V is TRBV7-8 and J is TRBJ1-5; the D is unclear. Germline V gene data show CDR1 as SGHVS and CDR2 as FQNEAQ. This CDR3 region has 14 residues. V was clipped by 1 base and J by 9 bases, with 13 bases between them. CDR3 protein: CASSLERTDRPQHF. The CDR3 DNA follows: TGTGCCAGCAGCTTAGAAAGGACCGACCGGCCCCAGCATTTT.

This chain joins TRBV4-2 and TRBJ2-1; 8 bases fit TRBD2. The trim removed 0 bases at V and 1 base at J, leaving 5 bases unmatched. This CDR3 is built from 17 residues. Germline assignment: CDR1 LGHNA and CDR2 YNFKEQ. CDR3 protein: CASSQEPSGSSYNEQFF. The CDR3 coding sequence is TGTGCCAGCAGCCAAGAACCCAGCGGGAGTTCCTACAATGAGCAGTTCTTC.

This clone was seen a handful of times. For the CDR3, the DNA is TGTGCCAGCAGCTTGATCAACCAAGAGACCCAGTACTTC. It encodes CASSLINQETQYF. The J gene is TRBJ2-5, the V gene TRBV5-4; D unclear. The CDR3 has 13 amino acids. The V and J ends lost 1 base and 0 bases respectively, with 4 bases between them. In germline, CDR1 is SGHNT, CDR2 YYREEE (reference sequence). Filled out from reference TRBV5-4 and TRBJ2-5, the complete variable domain reads ETGVTQSPTHLIKTRGQQVTLRCSSQSGHNTVSWYQQALGQGPQFIFQYYREEENGRGNFPPRFSGLQFPNYSSELNVNALELDDSALYLCASSLINQETQYFGPGTRLLVL.